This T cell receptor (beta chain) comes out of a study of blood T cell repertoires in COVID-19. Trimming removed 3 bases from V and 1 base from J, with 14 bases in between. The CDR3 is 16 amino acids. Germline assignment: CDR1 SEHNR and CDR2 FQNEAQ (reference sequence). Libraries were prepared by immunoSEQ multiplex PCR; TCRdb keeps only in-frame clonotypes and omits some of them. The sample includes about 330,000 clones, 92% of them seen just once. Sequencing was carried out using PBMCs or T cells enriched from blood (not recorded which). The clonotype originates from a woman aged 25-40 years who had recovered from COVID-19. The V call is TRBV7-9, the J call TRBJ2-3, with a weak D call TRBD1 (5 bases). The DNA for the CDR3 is TGTGCCAGCAGCTTCCAGGCAGGGTGGCGCACAGATACGCAGTATTTT. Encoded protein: CASSFQAGWRTDTQYF.